This TCR beta chain is from a study of control samples from healthy donors and cancer patients. Trimming cost V 7 bases and J 8 bases, with 11 bases left between them. The CDR3 runs to 11 residues. The germline V gene has CDR1 MNHNY and CDR2 SVGAGI (reference sequence). Libraries were prepared by immunoSEQ multiplex PCR; TCRdb keeps only in-frame clonotypes and omits some of them. The sample has roughly 40,000 clones, approximately 90% seen once. This clone was counted a single time. The sample was blood. The chain is built from TRBV6-6 and TRBJ1-2; possibly TRBD1 for D (5 bases). This TCR was recovered from a woman in her 50s in good health. The CDR3 DNA reads as TGTGCCAGCACTCTGACAGACGGCTACACCTTC. It is translated as CASTLTDGYTF.